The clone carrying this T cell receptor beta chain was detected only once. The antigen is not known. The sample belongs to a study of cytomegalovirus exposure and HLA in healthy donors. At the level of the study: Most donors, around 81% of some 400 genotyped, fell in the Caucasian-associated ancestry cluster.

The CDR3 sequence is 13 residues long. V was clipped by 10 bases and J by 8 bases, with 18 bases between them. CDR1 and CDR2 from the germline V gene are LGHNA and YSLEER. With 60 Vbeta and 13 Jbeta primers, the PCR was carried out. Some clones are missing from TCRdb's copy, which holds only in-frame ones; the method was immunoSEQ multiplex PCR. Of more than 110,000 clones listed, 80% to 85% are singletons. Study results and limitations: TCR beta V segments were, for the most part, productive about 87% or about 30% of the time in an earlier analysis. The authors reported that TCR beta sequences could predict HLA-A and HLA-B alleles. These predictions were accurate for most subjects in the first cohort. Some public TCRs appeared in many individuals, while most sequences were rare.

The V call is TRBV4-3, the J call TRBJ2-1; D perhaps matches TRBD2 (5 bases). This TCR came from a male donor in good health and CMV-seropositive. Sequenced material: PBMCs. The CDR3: CATQRKLGDEQFF. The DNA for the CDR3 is TGCGCCACCCAAAGGAAACTAGGAGATGAGCAGTTCTTC.